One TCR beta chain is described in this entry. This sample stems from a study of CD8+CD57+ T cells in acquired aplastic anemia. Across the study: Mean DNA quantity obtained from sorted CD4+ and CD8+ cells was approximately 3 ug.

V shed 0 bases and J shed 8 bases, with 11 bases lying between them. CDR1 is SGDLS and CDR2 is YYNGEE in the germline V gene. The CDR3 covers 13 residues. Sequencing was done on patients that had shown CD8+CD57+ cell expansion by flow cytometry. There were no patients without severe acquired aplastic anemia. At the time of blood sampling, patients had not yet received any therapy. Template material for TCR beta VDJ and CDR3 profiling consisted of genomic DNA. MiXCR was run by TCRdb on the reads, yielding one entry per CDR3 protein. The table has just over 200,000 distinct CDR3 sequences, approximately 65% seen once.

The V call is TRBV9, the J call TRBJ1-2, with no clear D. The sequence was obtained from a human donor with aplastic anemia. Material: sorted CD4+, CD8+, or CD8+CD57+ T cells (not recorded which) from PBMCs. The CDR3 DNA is TGTGCCAGCAGCGTAGGGCCCGTTTCCGGCTACACCTTC. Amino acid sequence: CASSVGPVSGYTF.